This T cell receptor (beta chain) was observed in a study of T-cell reconstitution after alpha-beta-depleted transplantation in children (dated by TCRdb to the mid-2010s). At the level of the whole study: T-cell immune reconstitution after TCRalphabeta/CD19-depleted allogeneic hematopoietic cell transplantation in children was quantitatively tracked in the study by means of TCR repertoire profiling.

In light of the paper, this sample's treatment or condition label describes: allogeneic hematopoietic cell transplantation with graft depleted of TCRalphabeta T cells and CD19 B cells. The transplant recipients were children given TCRalphabeta/CD19-depleted allogeneic hematopoietic cell grafts. CDR3 length: 14 amino acids, cysteine to phenylalanine. Only the CDR3 DNA stays, 42 bases, in frame from base 1. CDR1 and CDR2 are read off the germline V gene (reference sequence) as SSHAT and FNYEAQ. General study outcomes and caveats: About two months after transplant, the apparently early recovery of alphabetaT-cell counts reportedly depended on just several hundred clones that had expanded rapidly and came from non-depleted graft cells. In some patients, high TCRbeta diversity at day 60 was attributed to recipient T cells and intrathymic progenitors that had survived conditioning. Over the following months the frequencies of hyperexpanded clones went down, and after one year T-cell counts and TCRbeta diversity were mostly credited to newly produced T cells.

This clonotype was recorded many times. No cognate antigen has been identified for it. The junction departs from germline at one end; a sequencing error may be responsible. Libraries were made using PCR. The sample was run on an Illumina HiSeq 2500. Molecular barcoding was employed in the preparation of TCR libraries, with unique molecular identifiers being used to normalize TCRbeta repertoire quantification. TCRdb trimmed the raw reads at Q25, called clones with MiXCR and kept productive beta chains. Every entry covers one CDR3 protein and lists the most common genes and DNA from its rows. The sample yields approximately 30,000 distinct CDR3 sequences; 5% to 7% were counted once. The ten largest clones capture roughly 7% of the sample.

In this chain, TRBV7-7 is recombined with TRBJ1-3; the D region possibly corresponds to TRBD1 (5 bases align). This TCR was sampled from a male patient aged 10-17 years who had a stem cell transplant for acute myeloid leukemia, so the T cells may come from the graft donor. Here the sequenced sample was PBMCs, mostly from graft donor cells, taken 180 days after TCRalphabeta/CD19-depleted stem cell transplant. The CDR3 protein sequence reads: CASSPDTSGNTIYF. The bases read TGTGCTAGCAGCCCGGACACCTCTGGAAACACCATATATTTT.